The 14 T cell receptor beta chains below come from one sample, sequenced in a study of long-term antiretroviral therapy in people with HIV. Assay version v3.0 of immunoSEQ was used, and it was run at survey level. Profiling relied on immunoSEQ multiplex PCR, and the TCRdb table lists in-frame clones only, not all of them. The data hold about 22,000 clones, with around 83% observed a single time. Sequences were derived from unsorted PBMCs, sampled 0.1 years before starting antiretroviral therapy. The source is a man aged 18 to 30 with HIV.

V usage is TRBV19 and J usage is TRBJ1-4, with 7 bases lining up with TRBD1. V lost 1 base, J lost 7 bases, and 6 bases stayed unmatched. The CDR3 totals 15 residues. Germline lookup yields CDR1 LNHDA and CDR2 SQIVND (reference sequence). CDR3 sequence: CASSIGLGTAEKLFF. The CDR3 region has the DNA TGTGCCAGTAGTATAGGCCTCGGGACAGCTGAAAAACTGTTTTTT.

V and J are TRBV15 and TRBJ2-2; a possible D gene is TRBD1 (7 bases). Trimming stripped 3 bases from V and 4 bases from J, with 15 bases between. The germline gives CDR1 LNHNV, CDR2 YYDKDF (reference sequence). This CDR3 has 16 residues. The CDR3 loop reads CATSREGNRGTGELFF. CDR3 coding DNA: TGTGCCACCAGCAGGGAGGGTAACAGGGGCACCGGGGAGCTGTTTTTT.

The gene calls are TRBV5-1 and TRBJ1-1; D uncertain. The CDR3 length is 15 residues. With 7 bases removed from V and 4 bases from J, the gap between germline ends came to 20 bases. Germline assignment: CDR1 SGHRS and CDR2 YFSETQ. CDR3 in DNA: TGCGCCAGCCACCCTAGCGAATCTCGGGGCACTGAAGCTTTCTTT. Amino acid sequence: CASHPSESRGTEAFF.

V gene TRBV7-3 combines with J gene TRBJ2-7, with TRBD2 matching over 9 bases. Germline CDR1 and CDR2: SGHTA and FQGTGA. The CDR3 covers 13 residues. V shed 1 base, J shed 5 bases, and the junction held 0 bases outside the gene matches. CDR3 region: CASSLRTSDEQYF. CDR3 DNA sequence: TGTGCCAGCAGCTTAAGGACTAGCGACGAGCAGTACTTC.

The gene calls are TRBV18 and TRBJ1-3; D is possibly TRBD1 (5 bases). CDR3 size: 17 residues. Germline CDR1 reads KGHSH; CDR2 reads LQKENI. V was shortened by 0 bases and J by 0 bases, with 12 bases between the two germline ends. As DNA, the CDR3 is TGTGCCAGCTCACCACCGACAGCCAGAAACTCTGGAAACACCATATATTTT. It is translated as CASSPPTARNSGNTIYF.

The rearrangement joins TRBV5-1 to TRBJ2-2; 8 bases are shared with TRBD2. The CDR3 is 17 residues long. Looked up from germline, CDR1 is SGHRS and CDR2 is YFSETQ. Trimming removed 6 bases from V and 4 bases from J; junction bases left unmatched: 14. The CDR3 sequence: CASTVRSGGRLTGELFF. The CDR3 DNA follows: TGCGCCAGCACCGTCAGGAGCGGGGGCCGCCTCACCGGGGAGCTGTTTTTT.

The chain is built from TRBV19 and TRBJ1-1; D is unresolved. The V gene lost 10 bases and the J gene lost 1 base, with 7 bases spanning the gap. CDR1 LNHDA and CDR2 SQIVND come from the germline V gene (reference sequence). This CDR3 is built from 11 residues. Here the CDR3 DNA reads TGTGCCACAAGTCGGAACACTGAAGCTTTCTTT. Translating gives CATSRNTEAFF.

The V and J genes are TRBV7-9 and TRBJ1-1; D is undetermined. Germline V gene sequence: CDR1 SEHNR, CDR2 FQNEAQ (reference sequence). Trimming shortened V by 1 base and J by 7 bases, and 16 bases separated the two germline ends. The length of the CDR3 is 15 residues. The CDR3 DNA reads TGTGCCAGCAGCTTAGTCATCATTGGAGGAAATGAAGCTTTCTTT. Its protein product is CASSLVIIGGNEAFF.

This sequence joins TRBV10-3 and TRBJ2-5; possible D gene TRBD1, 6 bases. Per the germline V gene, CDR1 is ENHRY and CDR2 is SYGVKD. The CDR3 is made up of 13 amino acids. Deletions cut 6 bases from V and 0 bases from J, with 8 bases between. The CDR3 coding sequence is TGTGCCATCAGGGGGACAAACCAAGAGACCCAGTACTTC. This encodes CAIRGTNQETQYF.

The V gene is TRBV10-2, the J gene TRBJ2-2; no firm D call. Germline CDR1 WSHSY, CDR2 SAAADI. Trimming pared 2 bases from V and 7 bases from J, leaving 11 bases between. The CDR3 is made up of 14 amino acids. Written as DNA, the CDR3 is TGCGCCAGCAGTGAGGTCAGGTCCCGCGGGGAGCTGTTTTTT. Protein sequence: CASSEVRSRGELFF.

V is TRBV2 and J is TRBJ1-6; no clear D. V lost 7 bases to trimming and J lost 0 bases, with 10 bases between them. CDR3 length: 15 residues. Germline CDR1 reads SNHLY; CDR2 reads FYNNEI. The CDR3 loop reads CASKRSGSYNSPLHF. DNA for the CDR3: TGTGCCAGCAAGCGGAGTGGCTCCTATAATTCACCCCTCCACTTT.

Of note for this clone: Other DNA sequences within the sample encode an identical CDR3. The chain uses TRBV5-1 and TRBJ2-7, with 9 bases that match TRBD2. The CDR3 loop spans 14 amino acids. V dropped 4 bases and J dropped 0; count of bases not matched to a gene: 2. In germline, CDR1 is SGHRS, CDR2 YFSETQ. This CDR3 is CASSVSGGSYEQYF. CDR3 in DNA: TGCGCCAGCAGCGTTAGCGGGGGCTCCTACGAGCAGTACTTC.

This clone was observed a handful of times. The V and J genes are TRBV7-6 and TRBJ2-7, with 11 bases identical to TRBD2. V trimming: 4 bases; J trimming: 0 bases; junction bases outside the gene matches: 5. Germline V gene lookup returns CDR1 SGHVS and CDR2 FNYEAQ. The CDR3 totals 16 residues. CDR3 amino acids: CASSSGLAVNSYEQYF. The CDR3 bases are TGTGCCAGCAGCTCGGGACTAGCGGTAAACTCCTACGAGCAGTACTTC.

CDR3 protein: CASRNIPGTASSGANVLTF. In DNA, the CDR3 is TGCGCCAGCAGAAATATCCCCGGGACAGCCTCCTCTGGGGCCAACGTCCTGACTTTC. V is TRBV5-1 and J is TRBJ2-6, with TRBD1 matching 7 bases. The CDR3 consists of 19 residues. Germline V gives CDR1 SGHRS, CDR2 YFSETQ. Germline trimming cut 5 bases from V and 0 bases from J; bases unmatched to any gene: 14.